Presented here are 3 T cell receptor beta chains from one specimen sequenced in a study of control samples from healthy donors and cancer patients. TCRdb's table, derived via immunoSEQ multiplex PCR, lists solely in-frame clones and lacks some. In the table there are 90,000 or so clones, around 85% of which are singletons. The specimen sequenced was blood. The receptors stem from a young man in good health.

This chain links TRBV29-1 with TRBJ1-2; no firm D call. This CDR3 contains 13 residues. Germline V gives CDR1 SQVTM, CDR2 ANQGSEA. The V end lost 0 bases, the J end lost 4 bases, and 9 bases lay between the germline ends. CDR3 sequence: CSVEEDGPYGYTF. The DNA of the CDR3 is TGCAGCGTTGAAGAAGACGGGCCCTATGGCTACACCTTC.

The V call is TRBV25-1, the J call TRBJ2-7; TRBD2 matches at 7 bases. The J segment lost 3 bases and the V segment lost 10 bases, leaving 12 bases of the junction unmatched. CDR3 size: 14 residues. Germline assignment: CDR1 MGHDK and CDR2 SYGVNS. The CDR3 region is CATIRDYPIYEQYF. The CDR3 DNA reads as TGTGCCACCATACGGGACTACCCCATCTACGAGCAGTACTTC.

The chain joins TRBV27 to TRBJ1-6; D possibly corresponds to TRBD1 (5 bases). Deletions cut 6 bases from V and 7 bases from J, with 13 bases between. This CDR3 has 14 amino acids. Per germline, CDR1 MNHEY and CDR2 SMNVEV (reference sequence). Here the CDR3 DNA reads TGTGCCAGCAGGGAGGGACTTTCCAATTCACCCCTCCACTTT. It specifies CASREGLSNSPLHF.